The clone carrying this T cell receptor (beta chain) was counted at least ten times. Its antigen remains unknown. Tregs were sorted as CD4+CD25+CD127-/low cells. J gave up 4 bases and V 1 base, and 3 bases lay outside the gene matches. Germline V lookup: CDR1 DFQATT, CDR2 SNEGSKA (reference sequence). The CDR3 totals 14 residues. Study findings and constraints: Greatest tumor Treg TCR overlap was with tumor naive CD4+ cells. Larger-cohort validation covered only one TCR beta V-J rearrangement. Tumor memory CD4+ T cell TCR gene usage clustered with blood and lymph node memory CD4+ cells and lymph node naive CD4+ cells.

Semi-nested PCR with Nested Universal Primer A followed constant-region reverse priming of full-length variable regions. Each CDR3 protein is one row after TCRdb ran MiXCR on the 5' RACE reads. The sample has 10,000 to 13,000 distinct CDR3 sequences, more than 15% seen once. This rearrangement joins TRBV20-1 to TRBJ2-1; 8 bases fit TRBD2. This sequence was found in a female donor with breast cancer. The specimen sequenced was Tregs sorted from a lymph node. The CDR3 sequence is CSARGAGGYNEQFF. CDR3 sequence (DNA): TGCAGTGCTAGAGGGGCGGGAGGATACAATGAGCAGTTCTTC.